One sample yielded the 7 T cell receptor beta chains listed below, sequenced in a study of CD8 T cells in Susac syndrome. RNA in amounts of roughly 0.5 to 1 ug was reverse transcribed with random hexamers. TCRdb itself ran the immunoSEQ multiplex PCR reads through MiXCR, one entry per CDR3 protein. Of some 130,000 distinct CDR3 sequences in the sample, roughly 94% were seen once. Sequencing was done on a sample of CD8+ T cells from PBMCs. The source of these receptors is a human donor with Susac syndrome.

V gene TRBV6-5 combines with J gene TRBJ2-1; tentatively, D is TRBD1 or TRBD2 (6 bases each). The V gene's germline CDR1 is MNHEY and CDR2 SVGAGI. The CDR3 runs to 16 residues. With 2 bases removed from V and 7 bases from J, the gap between germline ends came to 18 bases. The CDR3 sequence is CASSYTNRQEGNEQFF. The DNA of the CDR3 is TGTGCCAGCAGTTACACCAACCGACAGGAGGGGAATGAGCAGTTCTTC.

V is TRBV30 and J is TRBJ1-2; no firm D call. The germline V and J ends were trimmed by 0 bases and 0 bases, with 14 bases remaining between them. CDR1 and CDR2 from the germline V gene are GTSNPN and SVGIG (reference sequence). The CDR3 spans 16 residues. CDR3 protein: CAWSVRWSEANYGYTF. CDR3 in DNA: TGTGCCTGGAGTGTACGGTGGTCAGAGGCTAACTATGGCTACACCTTC.

This chain uses TRBV4-2 with TRBJ2-2, with unresolved D. V was pared by 0 bases and J by 6 bases, with 14 bases between. Germline CDR1 and CDR2: LGHNA and YNFKEQ. The CDR3 contains 16 residues. This CDR3 reads CASSQEGSWKSGELFF. Here the CDR3 DNA reads TGTGCCAGCAGCCAAGAAGGTAGCTGGAAATCCGGGGAGCTGTTTTTT.

This rearrangement joins TRBV3-1 to TRBJ2-7; 8 bases fit TRBD1. The CDR3 sequence is 18 residues long. CDR1 LGHDT and CDR2 YNNKEL come from the germline V gene (reference sequence). V lost 3 bases and J lost 0; bases outside the gene matches: 13. Here the CDR3 DNA reads TGTGCCAGCAGCCAGGGGATGGGGACAGGCATCTTCTCCTACGAGCAGTACTTC. Residues: CASSQGMGTGIFSYEQYF.

This chain joins TRBV2 and TRBJ1-2; D not certain. V was shortened by 8 bases and J by 0 bases, with 4 bases between the two germline ends. This CDR3 comprises 11 residues. CDR1 SNHLY and CDR2 FYNNEI come from the germline V gene. The chain's CDR3 is CASQANYGYTF. The CDR3 DNA reads as TGTGCCAGCCAGGCTAACTATGGCTACACCTTC. Full variable domain (remainder filled in from reference TRBV2 and TRBJ1-2): EPEVTQTPSHQVTQMGQEVILRCVPISNHLYFYWYRQILGQKVEFLVSFYNNEISEKSEIFDDQFSVERPDGSNFTLKIRSTKLEDSAMYFCASQANYGYTFGSGTRLTVV.

CDR3 nucleotide sequence: TGTGCCAGCAGCTTCGAGGGGGCAAATCAGCCCCAGCATTTT. It is translated as CASSFEGANQPQHF. V is TRBV5-4 and J is TRBJ1-5; 7 nucleotides agree with TRBD1. Trimming took 2 bases from V and 4 from J; bases not matched to a gene: 3. Germline V CDR1 and CDR2: SGHNT, YYREEE (reference sequence). This CDR3 contains 14 residues.

This sequence joins TRBV27 and TRBJ1-1; no definite D call. The germline CDR1 and CDR2 sequences are MNHEY and SMNVEV (reference sequence). V lost 8 bases and J 0 bases, leaving 7 bases between the germline ends. The CDR3 spans 12 residues. CDR3 in DNA: TGTGCCAGCGGTAGTGTGAACACTGAAGCTTTCTTT. Translated: CASGSVNTEAFF.